A selection of T cell receptor beta chains follows, all from one sample in a study of blood T cell repertoires in COVID-19. Produced via immunoSEQ multiplex PCR; TCRdb's table is partial and in-frame only. The data hold some 150,000 clones, with 80% to 90% observed a single time. The specimen was peripheral blood. The receptors here all came from a woman aged 60 to 75 who had recovered from COVID-19. CDR3s include the opening cysteine and the closing phenylalanine or tryptophan. The D gene is left open where the match is weak. Where a row states a size, it is once, few, many or the class of an expanded clone; other rows omit it.

j_call: TRBJ1-3
v_call: TRBV19
d_call: TRBD1
clone_size: few
cdr3_aa: CASSPTGSSGNTIYF
cdr3_nt: TGTGCCAGTAGTCCGACAGGGAGCTCTGGAAACACCATATATTTT

j_call: TRBJ2-1
v_call: TRBV5-1
d_call: .
clone_size: .
cdr3_aa: CASSLAMGGTYNEQFF
cdr3_nt: TGCGCCAGCAGCTTGGCCATGGGAGGAACCTACAATGAGCAGTTCTTC

j_call: TRBJ2-7
v_call: TRBV3-1/TRBV3-2
d_call: TRBD2
clone_size: .
cdr3_aa: CASSQGSSGGGRQYF
cdr3_nt: TGTGCCAGCAGCCAAGGTTCTAGCGGGGGTGGTAGGCAGTACTTC

j_call: TRBJ1-2
v_call: TRBV19
d_call: .
clone_size: .
cdr3_aa: CASRSGGSNHGYTF
cdr3_nt: TGTGCCAGTAGATCAGGAGGGTCGAATCATGGCTACACCTTC

j_call: TRBJ1-6
v_call: TRBV5-1
d_call: TRBD1
clone_size: .
cdr3_aa: CASSVEQGYNSPLHF
cdr3_nt: TGCGCCAGCAGCGTAGAACAGGGGTATAATTCACCCCTCCACTTT

j_call: TRBJ2-2
v_call: TRBV3-1/TRBV3-2
d_call: TRBD2
clone_size: few
cdr3_aa: CASSHTSGGGGELFF
cdr3_nt: TGTGCCAGCAGCCATACTAGCGGAGGGGGCGGGGAGCTGTTTTTT

j_call: TRBJ2-7
v_call: TRBV28
d_call: .
clone_size: .
cdr3_aa: CASSEQVTYEQYF
cdr3_nt: TGTGCCAGCAGTGAACAGGTAACCTACGAGCAGTACTTC

j_call: TRBJ1-1
v_call: TRBV7-9
d_call: .
clone_size: few
cdr3_aa: CASSLRQMNTEAFF
cdr3_nt: TGTGCCAGCAGCTTAAGACAGATGAACACTGAAGCTTTCTTT

j_call: TRBJ2-1
v_call: TRBV7-8
d_call: TRBD1
clone_size: .
cdr3_aa: CASSTDRGSYNEQFF
cdr3_nt: TGTGCCAGCAGCACTGACAGGGGGTCCTACAATGAGCAGTTCTTC

j_call: TRBJ2-1
v_call: TRBV2
d_call: .
clone_size: .
cdr3_aa: CASSELGLGRGNLFNEQFF
cdr3_nt: TGTGCCAGCAGTGAACTCGGACTGGGCAGGGGTAATTTATTCAATGAGCAGTTCTTC